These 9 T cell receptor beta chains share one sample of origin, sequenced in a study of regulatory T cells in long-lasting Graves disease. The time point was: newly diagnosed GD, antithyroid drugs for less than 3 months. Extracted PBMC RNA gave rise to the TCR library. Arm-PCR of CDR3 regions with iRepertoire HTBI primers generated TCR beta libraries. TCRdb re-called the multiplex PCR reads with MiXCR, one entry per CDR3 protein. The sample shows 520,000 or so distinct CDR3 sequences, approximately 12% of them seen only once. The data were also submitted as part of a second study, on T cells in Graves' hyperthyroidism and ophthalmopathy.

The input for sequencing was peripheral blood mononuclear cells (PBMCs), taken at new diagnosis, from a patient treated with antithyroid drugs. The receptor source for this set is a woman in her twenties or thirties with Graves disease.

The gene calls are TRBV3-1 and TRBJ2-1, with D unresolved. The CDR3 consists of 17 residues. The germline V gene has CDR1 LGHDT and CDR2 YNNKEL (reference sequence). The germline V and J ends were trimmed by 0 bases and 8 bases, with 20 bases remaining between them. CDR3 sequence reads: CASSQDWSSVRRHEQFF. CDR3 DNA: TGTGCCAGCAGCCAAGACTGGAGCAGTGTTCGACGGCATGAGCAGTTCTTC.

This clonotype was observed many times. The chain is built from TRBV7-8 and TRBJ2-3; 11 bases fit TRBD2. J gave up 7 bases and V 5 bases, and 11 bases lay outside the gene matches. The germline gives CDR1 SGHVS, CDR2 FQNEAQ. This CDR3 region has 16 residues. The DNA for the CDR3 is TGTGCCAGCAGCACCCGATTAGCGGGAGGGCCACATACGCAGTATTTT. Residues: CASSTRLAGGPHTQYF.

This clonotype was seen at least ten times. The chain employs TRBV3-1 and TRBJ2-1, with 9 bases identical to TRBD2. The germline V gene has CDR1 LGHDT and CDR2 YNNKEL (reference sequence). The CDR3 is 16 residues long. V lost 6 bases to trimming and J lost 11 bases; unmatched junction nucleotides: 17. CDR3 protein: CASRRSVGTSLVQQFF. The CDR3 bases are TGTGCCAGCAGGCGAAGTGTGGGGACTAGCCTTGTGCAGCAGTTCTTC.

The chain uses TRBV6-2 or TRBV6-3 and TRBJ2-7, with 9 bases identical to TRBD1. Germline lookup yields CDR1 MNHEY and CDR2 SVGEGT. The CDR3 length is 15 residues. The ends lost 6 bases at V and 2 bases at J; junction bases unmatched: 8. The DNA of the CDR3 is TGTGCCAGCAGCTTGGGACAGGGCTTAACCTACGAGCAGTACTTC. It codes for CASSLGQGLTYEQYF.

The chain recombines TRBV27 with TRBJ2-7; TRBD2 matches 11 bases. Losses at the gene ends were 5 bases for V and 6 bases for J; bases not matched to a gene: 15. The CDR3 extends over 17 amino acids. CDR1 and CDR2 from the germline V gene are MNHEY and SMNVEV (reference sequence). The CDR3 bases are TGTGCCAGCAGTCCAACGGGGACTCTAGCGGGAGGTTCCGAGCAGTACTTC. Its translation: CASSPTGTLAGGSEQYF.

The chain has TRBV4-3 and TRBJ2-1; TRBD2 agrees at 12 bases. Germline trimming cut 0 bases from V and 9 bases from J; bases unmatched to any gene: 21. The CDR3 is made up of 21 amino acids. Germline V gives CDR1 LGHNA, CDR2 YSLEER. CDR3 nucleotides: TGCGCCAGCAGCCAAGAGCCCCTCGGGGGGGCTAGCGGGAGGGTTTTAGGTGAGCAGTTCTTC. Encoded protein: CASSQEPLGGASGRVLGEQFF.

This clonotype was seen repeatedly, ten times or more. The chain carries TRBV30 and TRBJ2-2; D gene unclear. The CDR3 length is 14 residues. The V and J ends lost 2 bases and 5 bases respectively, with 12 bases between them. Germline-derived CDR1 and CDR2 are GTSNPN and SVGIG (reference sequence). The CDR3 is CAWSPGLGTGELFF. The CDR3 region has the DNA TGTGCCTGGAGTCCCGGGTTAGGGACCGGGGAGCTGTTTTTT.

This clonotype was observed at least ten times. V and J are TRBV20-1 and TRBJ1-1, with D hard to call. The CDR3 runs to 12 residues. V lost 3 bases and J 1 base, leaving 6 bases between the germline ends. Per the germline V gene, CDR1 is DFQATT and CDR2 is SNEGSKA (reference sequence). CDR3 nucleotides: TGCAGTGCTAGGTACCCGAACACTGAAGCTTTCTTT. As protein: CSARYPNTEAFF.

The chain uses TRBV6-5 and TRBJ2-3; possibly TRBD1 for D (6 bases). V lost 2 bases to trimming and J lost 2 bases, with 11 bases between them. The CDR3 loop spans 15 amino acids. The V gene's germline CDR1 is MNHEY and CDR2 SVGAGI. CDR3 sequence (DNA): TGTGCCAGCAGTTACGCTGACAGGCACACAGATACGCAGTATTTT. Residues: CASSYADRHTDTQYF.